This T cell receptor beta chain derives from a study of CD4 and CD8 cells across lung adenocarcinoma regions. A remark on this clonotype: One end of the junction fails to match germline, which may point to a read error.

TCRdb recomputed calls from the PCR reads with MiXCR, one row per CDR3 protein. Of several thousand distinct CDR3 sequences in the sample, roughly 50% were seen once. CDR3 length equals 15 residues. Germline values: CDR1 MNHNS, CDR2 SASEGT. The patients had localized lung adenocarcinoma, a non-small cell subtype. Specimen: CD8+ T cells from the center of a lung tumor. This chain connects TRBV6-1 to TRBJ2-1, with D perhaps matching TRBD1 (5 bases). The receptor was derived from a female donor with lung adenocarcinoma. The CD4 and CD8 labels of this study may be unreliable. In DNA, the CDR3 is TGTGCCAGCAGTCAAGGGGAAAACTCCTACAATGAGCTGTTTTTC. Amino acids: CASSQGENSYNELFF.